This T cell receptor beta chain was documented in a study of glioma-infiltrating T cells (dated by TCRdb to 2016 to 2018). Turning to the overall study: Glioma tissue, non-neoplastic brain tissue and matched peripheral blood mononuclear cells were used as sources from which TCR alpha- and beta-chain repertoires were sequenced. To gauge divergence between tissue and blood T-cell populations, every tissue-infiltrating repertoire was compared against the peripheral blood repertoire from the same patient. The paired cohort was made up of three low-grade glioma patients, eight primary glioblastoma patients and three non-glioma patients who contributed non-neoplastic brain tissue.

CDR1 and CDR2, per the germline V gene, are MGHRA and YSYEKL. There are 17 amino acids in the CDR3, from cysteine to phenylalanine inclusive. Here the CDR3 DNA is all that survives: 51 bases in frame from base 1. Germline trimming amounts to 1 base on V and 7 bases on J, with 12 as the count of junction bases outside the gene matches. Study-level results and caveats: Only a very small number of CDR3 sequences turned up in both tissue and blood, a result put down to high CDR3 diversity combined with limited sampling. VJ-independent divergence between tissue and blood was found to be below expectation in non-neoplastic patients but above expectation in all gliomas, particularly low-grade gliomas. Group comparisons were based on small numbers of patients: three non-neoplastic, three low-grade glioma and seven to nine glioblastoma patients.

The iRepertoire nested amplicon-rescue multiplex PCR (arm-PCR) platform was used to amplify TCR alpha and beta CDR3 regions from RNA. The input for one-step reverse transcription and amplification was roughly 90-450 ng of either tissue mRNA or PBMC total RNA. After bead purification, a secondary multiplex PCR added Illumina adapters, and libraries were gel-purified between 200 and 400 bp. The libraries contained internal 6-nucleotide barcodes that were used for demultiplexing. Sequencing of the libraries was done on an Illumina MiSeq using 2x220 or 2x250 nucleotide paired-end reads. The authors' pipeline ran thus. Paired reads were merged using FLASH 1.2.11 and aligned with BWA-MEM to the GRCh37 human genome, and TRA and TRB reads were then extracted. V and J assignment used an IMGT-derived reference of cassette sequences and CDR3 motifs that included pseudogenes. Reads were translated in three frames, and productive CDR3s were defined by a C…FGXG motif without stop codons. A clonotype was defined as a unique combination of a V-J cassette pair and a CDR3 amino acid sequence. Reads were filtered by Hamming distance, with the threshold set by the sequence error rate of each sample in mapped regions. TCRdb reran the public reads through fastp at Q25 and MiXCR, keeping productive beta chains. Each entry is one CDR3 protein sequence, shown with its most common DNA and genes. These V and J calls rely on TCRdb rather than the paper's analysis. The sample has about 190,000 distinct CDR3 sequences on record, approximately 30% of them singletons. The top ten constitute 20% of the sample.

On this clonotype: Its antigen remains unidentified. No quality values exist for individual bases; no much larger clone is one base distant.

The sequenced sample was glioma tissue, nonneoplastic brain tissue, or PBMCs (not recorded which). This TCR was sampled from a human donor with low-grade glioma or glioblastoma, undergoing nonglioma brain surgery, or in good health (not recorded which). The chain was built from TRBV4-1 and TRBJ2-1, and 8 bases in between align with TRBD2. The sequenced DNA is TGCGCCAGCAGCCAAGGAAGCGGGAGAGGGGTTAGTAATGAGCAGTTCTTC. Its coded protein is CASSQGSGRGVSNEQFF.